This is a list of T cell receptor beta chains from one sample in a study. TCRdb independently ran MiXCR on the RT-PCR reads; one entry per CDR3 protein. In the table there are hundreds of thousands of distinct CDR3 sequences, 14% of which are singletons. The sample consisted of memory CD4+ T cells from blood. Source of these receptors: a female donor in good health, serving as a healthy control. Both conserved end residues are part of each CDR3. Fields, in order: D gene, J gene, clone size, V gene, CDR3 length, CDR3 protein, CDR3 DNA. D genes are given only for firm matches. Clone size, where shown, is once, few, many, or a class for clones that have expanded.

TRBD1 TRBJ2-1 many TRBV6-1 14 CASRVGTEYNEQFF TGTGCCAGCAGAGTGGGGACAGAGTACAATGAGCAGTTCTTC
TRBD1 TRBJ2-7 - TRBV20-1 14 CSARLGQARYEQYF TGCAGTGCTAGACTGGGACAGGCTAGGTACGAGCAGTACTTC
- TRBJ2-7 - TRBV2 13 CASRMTGSYEQYF TGTGCCAGCAGGATGACAGGTTCCTACGAGCAGTACTTC
TRBD1 TRBJ2-7 - TRBV7-9 14 CASSLGGGYNEQYF TGTGCCAGCAGCTTAGGAGGGGGCTACAATGAGCAGTACTTC
- TRBJ1-5 - TRBV6-5 15 CASSRKTGSNQPQHF TGTGCCAGCAGCCGAAAGACAGGTAGCAATCAGCCCCAGCATTTT
- TRBJ1-2 few TRBV12-3/TRBV12-4 17 CASSYIIPMSTNYGYTF TGTGCCAGCAGTTATATCATACCCATGTCAACTAACTATGGCTACACCTTC
- TRBJ1-4 - TRBV27 16 CASRPRAIATNEKLFF TGTGCCAGCAGACCCAGGGCCATAGCAACTAATGAAAAACTGTTTTTT
TRBD2 TRBJ2-5 many TRBV20-1 15 CSARDRTSGQETQYF TGCAGTGCTAGAGACCGAACTAGCGGCCAAGAGACCCAGTACTTC
TRBD2 TRBJ2-1 many TRBV5-1 15 CASSLWGGEDNEQFF TGCGCCAGCAGCTTGTGGGGAGGGGAGGACAATGAGCAGTTCTTC
- TRBJ1-2 few TRBV24-1 15 CATSDPQTGLGGYTF TGTGCCACCAGTGACCCGCAGACAGGTCTGGGGGGCTACACCTTC
- TRBJ1-2 - TRBV20-1 13 CSAIRGAGYGYTF TGCAGTGCTATTCGGGGGGCCGGCTATGGCTACACCTTC
- TRBJ2-3 few TRBV29-1 15 CSYIPGTSSTDTQYF TGCAGTTATATTCCCGGGACATCTAGCACAGATACGCAGTATTTT
TRBD1 TRBJ1-5 few TRBV2 15 CASNPVQGAYQPQHF TGTGCCAGCAACCCAGTACAGGGGGCCTATCAGCCCCAGCATTTT
TRBD2 TRBJ2-3 many TRBV12-3/TRBV12-4 14 CASSPAGPVDTQYF TGTGCCAGCAGTCCAGCGGGACCAGTTGATACGCAGTATTTT
- TRBJ2-5 many TRBV20-1 14 CSARDTARWETQYF TGCAGTGCTAGAGATACGGCTAGATGGGAGACCCAGTACTTC
- TRBJ1-1 few TRBV7-9 13 CASRTTGTGEAFF TGTGCCAGCAGAACTACAGGGACCGGTGAAGCTTTCTTT